This passage covers 8 T cell receptor beta chains from one sample sequenced in a study of blood T cell repertoires in COVID-19. Measured with immunoSEQ multiplex PCR; TCRdb has only the in-frame clones, and not every one. Here the sample spans 140,000 to 150,000 clones, over 70% being singletons. Sequencing was carried out using peripheral blood. Source of these receptors: a woman aged 60 to 75 with acute or convalescent COVID-19.

This clone was counted a few times. The chain couples TRBV2 to TRBJ2-7; tentative D call: TRBD2 (5 bases). Germline V gene lookup returns CDR1 SNHLY and CDR2 FYNNEI. This CDR3 has 14 amino acids. Trimming pared 11 bases from V and 1 base from J, leaving 18 bases between. CDR3: CASFTRGWSYEQYF. CDR3 nucleotides: TGTGCCTCATTCACTAGAGGTTGGTCCTACGAGCAGTACTTC.

V gene TRBV7-9 combines with J gene TRBJ2-6, with 12 bases lining up with TRBD2. There are 17 residues in the CDR3. The V gene end was trimmed by 5 bases and the J gene end by 0 bases; junction bases not matched to a gene: 2. CDR1 and CDR2 (germline): SEHNR, FQNEAQ (reference sequence). In DNA, the CDR3 is TGTGCCAGCAGCCGGACTAGCGGGACCTCTGGGGCCAACGTCCTGACTTTC. It encodes CASSRTSGTSGANVLTF.

This clone was found once. This rearrangement joins TRBV6-5 to TRBJ1-2; TRBD1 might be the D (6 bases). Germline V gene sequence: CDR1 MNHEY, CDR2 SVGAGI. The CDR3 totals 13 residues. Trimming cost V 2 bases and J 8 bases, with 12 bases left between them. In DNA form, the CDR3 reads TGTGCCAGCAGTTACGCAGGGGATGGAGGCTACACCTTC. This codes for CASSYAGDGGYTF.

This rearrangement joins TRBV30 to TRBJ1-6, with D uncertain. CDR3 size: 15 residues. Germline CDR1 is GTSNPN and CDR2 is SVGIG (reference sequence). V gave up 3 bases and J gave up 3 bases, with 12 bases separating them. The CDR3 protein is CAWSPPSNYNSPLHF. Written as DNA, the CDR3 is TGTGCCTGGAGCCCACCTTCTAACTATAATTCACCCCTCCACTTT.

The chain combines TRBV28 with TRBJ1-1, with D tentatively TRBD1 (6 bases). This CDR3 spans 13 amino acids. The V gene's germline CDR1 is MDHEN and CDR2 SYDVKM. V lost 4 bases to trimming and J lost 4 bases, with 10 bases between them. This chain's CDR3 is CASSSGVGTEAFF. The CDR3 bases are TGTGCCAGCAGTTCAGGGGTTGGCACTGAAGCTTTCTTT.

The chain couples TRBV5-6 to TRBJ2-7, with D possibly TRBD2 on 6 matching bases. The CDR3 runs to 16 residues. The germline V and J ends were trimmed by 0 bases and 1 base, with 14 bases remaining between them. Germline-derived CDR1 and CDR2 are SGHDT and YYEEEE. CDR3 coding DNA: TGTGCCAGCAGCTTGGCGTTACTTGGAGGGTCCTACGAGCAGTACTTC. Its protein product is CASSLALLGGSYEQYF. Full variable domain (remainder filled in from reference TRBV5-6 and TRBJ2-7): DAGVTQSPTHLIKTRGQQVTLRCSPKSGHDTVSWYQQALGQGPQFIFQYYEEEERQRGNFPDRFSGHQFPNYSSELNVNALLLGDSALYLCASSLALLGGSYEQYFGPGTRLTVT.

As for this clone: The junction and the germline gene differ at one end; a read error may be behind it. In nucleotides, the CDR3 is TGTGCTAGCAGCTTAGCGCAGTCCTACGAGCAGTACTTC. Its protein product is CASSLAQSYEQYF. This rearrangement joins TRBV7-7 to TRBJ2-7; weak D call: TRBD2 (5 bases). Germline V gives CDR1 SSHAT, CDR2 FNYEAQ (reference sequence). The CDR3 spans 13 residues.

The DNA of the CDR3 is TGTGCCAGCAGCTTAACCCCCACTATTTACTATGGCGAGCAGTACTTC. It codes for CASSLTPTIYYGEQYF. The chain uses TRBV11-2 and TRBJ2-7; D not resolved. The germline CDR1 and CDR2 sequences are SGHAT and FQNNGV. Trimming pared 2 bases from V and 6 bases from J, leaving 20 bases between. This CDR3 is built from 16 residues.